This T cell receptor beta chain was documented in a study of T cell responses to AZD1222 COVID-19 vaccine. Germline values: CDR1 SEHNR, CDR2 FQNEAQ (reference sequence). V lost 6 bases to trimming and J lost 8 bases; unmatched junction nucleotides: 6. This CDR3 contains 13 residues. Remarks on this clone: Its antigen remains unidentified.

Sequencing used immunoSEQ multiplex PCR; TCRdb keeps in-frame clones, though not all of them. The sample lists 100,000 to 130,000 clones, approximately 89% occurring once. Points from the study as a whole: Unmutated variant regions are reportedly targeted by nearly half of spike-specific TCRs. Spike-specific TCR breadth and depth rose after two AZD1222 doses. At 160-218 and 743-854, vaccine-associated CD4 TCRs were dominant, and they spanned spike. Baseline antibody screening turned up just six or seven seropositive AZD1222 recipients.

Here the sequenced sample was peripheral blood, taken on day 0 of MenACWY control vaccination. This receptor was identified in an adult in good health. This rearrangement joins TRBV7-9 to TRBJ2-1; 8 bases line up with TRBD1. CDR3 nucleotide sequence: TGTGCCAGCAGTAACAGGGGGACGGATGAGCAGTTCTTC. Residues: CASSNRGTDEQFF.